The 4 T cell receptor beta chains listed next were all sequenced from one sample in a study of T-cell memory formation after mild COVID-19. Each CDR3 protein is one row after TCRdb ran MiXCR on the 5' RACE reads. Of just over 400,000 distinct CDR3 sequences listed, roughly a quarter are singletons. The source material was PBMCs or a T cell subset sorted from them (not recorded which). All receptors derive from an adult woman who had mild COVID-19 (a few samples of this study predate the infection). Cell type and time point are not known.

This clonotype has more than one count but fewer than ten. The rearrangement links TRBV7-9 to TRBJ2-5; D might be TRBD2 (5 bases). V was cut by 1 base and J by 4 bases, with 10 bases left in between. The CDR3 extends over 14 amino acids. Germline lookup yields CDR1 SEHNR and CDR2 FQNEAQ (reference sequence). CDR3 DNA: TGTGCCAGCAGCTTAGGAGGGAACAGAGAGACCCAGTACTTC. This sequence encodes CASSLGGNRETQYF.

In this sample, this clonotype turned up a few times. Here the CDR3 DNA reads TGCGCCAGCAGCCTCGCCGGGGCGCGCTCCTACGAGCAGTACTTC. Its translation is CASSLAGARSYEQYF. V and J are TRBV4-1 and TRBJ2-7; either TRBD1 or TRBD2 may fit D (5 bases each). CDR3 length: 15 amino acids. Germline V gene lookup returns CDR1 MGHRA and CDR2 YSYEKL. Trimming left V 4 bases short and J 0 bases short, with 13 bases between.

The chain couples TRBV19 to TRBJ1-6; 7 bases agree with TRBD1. V dropped 7 bases and J dropped 9; count of bases not matched to a gene: 15. The CDR3 consists of 16 residues. Germline CDR1 is LNHDA and CDR2 is SQIVND (reference sequence). The CDR3 DNA is TGTGCCAGTACCATCTATGCCAGGGGGATTCGTTCACCCCTCCACTTT. Amino acid sequence: CASTIYARGIRSPLHF.

In regard to this clonotype: Given a much more abundant clone one base away, this may be a read error. Given the absence of the conserved phenylalanine or tryptophan at the CDR3 end, a read error is likely. The gene calls are TRBV29-1 and TRBJ2-1; D possibly corresponds to TRBD1 (5 bases). This CDR3 has 11 residues. V was trimmed by 4 bases and J by 6 bases, leaving 7 bases between them. The V gene's germline CDR1 is SQVTM and CDR2 ANQGSEA. In DNA, the CDR3 is TGCAGCGTTGGACAGATCAATGAGCAGTTCTTA. It specifies CSVGQINEQFL.